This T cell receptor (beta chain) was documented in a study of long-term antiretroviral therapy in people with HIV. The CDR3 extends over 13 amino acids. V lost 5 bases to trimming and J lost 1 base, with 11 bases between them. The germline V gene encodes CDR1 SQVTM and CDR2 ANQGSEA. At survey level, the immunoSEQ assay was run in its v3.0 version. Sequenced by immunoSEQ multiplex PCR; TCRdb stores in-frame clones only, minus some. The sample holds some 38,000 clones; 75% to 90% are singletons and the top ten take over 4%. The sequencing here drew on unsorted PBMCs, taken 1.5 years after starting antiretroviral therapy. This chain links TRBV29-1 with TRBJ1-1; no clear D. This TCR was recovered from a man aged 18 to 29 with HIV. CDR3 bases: TGCAGCGTTCTCTCCTTGGGGAACACTGAAGCTTTCTTT. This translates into CSVLSLGNTEAFF. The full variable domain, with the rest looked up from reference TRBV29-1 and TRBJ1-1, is SAVISQKPSRDICQRGTSLTIQCQVDSQVTMMFWYRQQPGQSLTLIATANQGSEATYESGFVIDKFPISRPNLTFSTLTVSNMSPEDSSIYLCSVLSLGNTEAFFGQGTRLTVV.